This TCR beta chain originates from a study of blood T cell repertoires in COVID-19. The V end lost 5 bases, the J end lost 6 bases, and 14 bases lay between the germline ends. Germline V CDR1 and CDR2: SGHAT, FQNNGV. The CDR3 totals 13 residues. In the original analysis: It was from reference gene primer amplification that nucleated cell counts were estimated. The method was immunoSEQ multiplex PCR; TCRdb's version includes in-frame clones alone and lacks a portion of them. D and trimming were read from the DNA, whereas the V and J calls and clone size are those reported in that table. This sample has a few hundred thousand clones, with over 75% found just once.

This clonotype originated in a woman younger than 45 who had recovered from COVID-19. The chain uses TRBV11-2 and TRBJ2-7; D possibly corresponds to TRBD2 (5 bases). Sequenced input: PBMCs or T cells enriched from blood (not recorded which). The chain's CDR3 is CASSTYGVSEQYF. In DNA form, the CDR3 reads TGTGCCAGCAGCACGTACGGGGTTAGCGAGCAGTACTTC. Full variable domain (outside the CDR3, taken from reference TRBV11-2 and TRBJ2-7): EAGVAQSPRYKIIEKRQSVAFWCNPISGHATLYWYQQILGQGPKLLIQFQNNGVVDDSQLPKDRFSAERLKGVDSTLKIQPAKLEDSAVYLCASSTYGVSEQYFGPGTRLTVT.